A single sample is the source of the 8 T cell receptor beta chains below, sequenced in a study of regulatory T cells in long-lasting Graves disease. Researchers made TCR beta libraries by using iRepertoire HTBI primers and running Arm-PCR on CDR3 regions. TCRdb itself ran the multiplex PCR reads through MiXCR, one entry per CDR3 protein. The data contain about 440,000 distinct CDR3 sequences, approximately 16% of them seen just once; the ten biggest clones take up 20% to 25%. Time point defined: newly diagnosed GD, antithyroid drugs for less than 3 months. RNA isolated from PBMCs was used to make the TCR library. This sample also belongs to another study, concerning T cells in Graves' hyperthyroidism and ophthalmopathy.

The starting material was peripheral blood mononuclear cells (PBMCs), obtained at new diagnosis, from a patient treated with antithyroid drugs. The source of these receptors is a young woman with Graves disease.

This rearrangement joins TRBV7-9 to TRBJ2-5, with D possibly matching TRBD2 (5 bases). This CDR3 is 14 amino acids long. The germline V gene has CDR1 SEHNR and CDR2 FQNEAQ (reference sequence). V gave up 5 bases and J gave up 7 bases, with 17 bases separating them. This CDR3 reads CASSPSRGMGTQYF. CDR3 sequence (DNA): TGTGCCAGCAGCCCTAGTCGGGGTATGGGGACCCAGTACTTC.

This clonotype was counted at least ten times. The chain uses TRBV11-2 and TRBJ2-5; 12 nucleotides line up with TRBD2. The V gene end was trimmed by 1 base and the J gene end by 7 bases; junction bases not matched to a gene: 4. This CDR3 contains 15 residues. Germline V gives CDR1 SGHAT, CDR2 FQNNGV. The CDR3 coding sequence is TGTGCCAGCAGCTTAGGGGCTAGCGGGAGGGCGACCCAGTACTTC. It codes for CASSLGASGRATQYF.

This clonotype was seen many times. The genes are TRBV7-9 and TRBJ2-7; perhaps TRBD1 as D (6 bases). Germline V lookup: CDR1 SEHNR, CDR2 FQNEAQ (reference sequence). Trimming shortened V by 6 bases and J by 2 bases, and 17 bases separated the two germline ends. This CDR3 has 15 amino acids. This CDR3 reads CASSFGQLPTYEQYF. The CDR3 nucleotides read TGTGCCAGCAGTTTCGGACAGCTCCCTACCTACGAGCAGTACTTC.

The chain recombines TRBV7-2 with TRBJ2-2; TRBD1 matches at 10 bases. The length of the CDR3 is 16 residues. V dropped 4 bases and J dropped 6; count of bases not matched to a gene: 8. The germline gives CDR1 SGHTA, CDR2 FQGNSA. Written as DNA, the CDR3 is TGTGCCAGCAGCTCGGGGACAGGGGTATCTCCCGGGGAGCTGTTTTTT. Its translation is CASSSGTGVSPGELFF.

This clonotype showed up many times. V is TRBV10-1 and J is TRBJ1-1; D remains ambiguous. The CDR3 is 16 amino acids. The V end was cut by 3 bases, the J end by 0 bases, with 14 bases between. The germline CDR1 and CDR2 sequences are WNHNN and SYGVQD (reference sequence). For the CDR3, the DNA is TGCGCCAGCAGTGAATTATCGGACCCTTTGAACACTGAAGCTTTCTTT. This codes for CASSELSDPLNTEAFF.

The rearrangement uses TRBV27 and TRBJ2-7, with 8 bases that match TRBD2. This CDR3 spans 16 amino acids. V gave up 6 bases and J gave up 3 bases; unmatched junction bases: 13. The germline CDR1 and CDR2 sequences are MNHEY and SMNVEV (reference sequence). The CDR3 coding sequence is TGTGCCAGCAGGAGGGAAACGACTAGCGCGAACTACGAGCAGTACTTC. It is translated as CASRRETTSANYEQYF.

The V and J genes are TRBV19 and TRBJ2-1; weak D call: TRBD2 (5 bases). Germline CDR1 reads LNHDA; CDR2 reads SQIVND (reference sequence). Trimming took 1 base from V and 6 from J, leaving 7 bases between them. This CDR3 region has 13 residues. This chain's CDR3 is CASSIASPNEQFF. CDR3 sequence (DNA): TGTGCCAGTAGTATAGCTAGCCCCAATGAGCAGTTCTTC. Filled out from reference TRBV19 and TRBJ2-1, the complete variable domain reads DGGITQSPKYLFRKEGQNVTLSCEQNLNHDAMYWYRQDPGQGLRLIYYSQIVNDFQKGDIAEGYSVSREKKESFPLTVTSAQKNPTAFYLCASSIASPNEQFFGPGTRLTVL.

J is TRBJ1-6 and V is TRBV2; no clear D gene. Germline V gives CDR1 SNHLY, CDR2 FYNNEI. V was clipped by 8 bases and J by 7 bases, with 15 bases between them. The CDR3 runs 14 residues. The CDR3 spells CASGWAPGNSPLHF. The DNA for the CDR3 is TGTGCCAGCGGGTGGGCCCCGGGGAATTCACCCCTCCACTTT.